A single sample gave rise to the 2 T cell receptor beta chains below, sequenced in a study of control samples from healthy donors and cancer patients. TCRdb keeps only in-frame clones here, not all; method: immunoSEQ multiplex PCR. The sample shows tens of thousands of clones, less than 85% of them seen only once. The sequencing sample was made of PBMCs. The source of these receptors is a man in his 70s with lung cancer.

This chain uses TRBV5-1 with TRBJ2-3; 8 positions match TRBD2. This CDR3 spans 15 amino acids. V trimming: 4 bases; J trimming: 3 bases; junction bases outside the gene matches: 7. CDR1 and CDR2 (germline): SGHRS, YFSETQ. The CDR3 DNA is TGCGCCAGCAGCCCCGGGACTAGATTGACAGATACGCAGTATTTT. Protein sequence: CASSPGTRLTDTQYF.

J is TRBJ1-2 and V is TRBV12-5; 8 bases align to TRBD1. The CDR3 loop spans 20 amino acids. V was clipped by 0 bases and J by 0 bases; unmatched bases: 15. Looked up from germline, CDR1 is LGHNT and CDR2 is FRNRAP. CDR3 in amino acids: CASGLVDDYGQGRANYGYTF. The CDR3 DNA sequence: TGTGCTAGTGGTTTGGTCGATGATTATGGACAGGGAAGAGCTAACTATGGCTACACCTTC.